Each of the 4 T cell receptor beta chains below was sequenced from the same sample in a study of T cells expressing NK-cell markers. TCRdb reprocessed the 5' RACE reads; each CDR3 protein has one entry and no DNA is given. Here the sample table reports about 170,000 distinct CDR3 sequences. Sequenced material: blood T cells: a sorted CD56 or NKG2C T cell subset, CD4+ or CD8+ T cells, or bulk PBMC T cells (not recorded which). The origin of the receptors is a man aged 18 to 70 in good health.

This chain connects TRBV15 to TRBJ1-2. This CDR3 has 15 residues. The V gene's germline CDR1 is LNHNV and CDR2 YYDKDF (reference sequence). The chain's CDR3 is CATSRWNTDEYGYTF.

The chain couples TRBV4-1 to TRBJ2-1; there is no DNA to check the TCRdb D call of TRBD1. Germline loops: CDR1 MGHRA, CDR2 YSYEKL. The CDR3 totals 15 residues. CDR3 protein: CASSQDGGGGNEQFF.

This chain uses TRBV6-2 or TRBV6-3 with TRBJ2-7; TCRdb outputs TRBD2, but without DNA this stays unchecked. From germline, CDR1 is MNHEY and CDR2 SVGEGT. This CDR3 region has 15 residues. The CDR3: CASSFLAGSLNEQYF.

This chain connects TRBV12-5 to TRBJ2-1. Germline lookup yields CDR1 LGHNT and CDR2 FRNRAP. The CDR3 sequence is 14 residues long. This CDR3 reads CASGFRDTFGEQFF.